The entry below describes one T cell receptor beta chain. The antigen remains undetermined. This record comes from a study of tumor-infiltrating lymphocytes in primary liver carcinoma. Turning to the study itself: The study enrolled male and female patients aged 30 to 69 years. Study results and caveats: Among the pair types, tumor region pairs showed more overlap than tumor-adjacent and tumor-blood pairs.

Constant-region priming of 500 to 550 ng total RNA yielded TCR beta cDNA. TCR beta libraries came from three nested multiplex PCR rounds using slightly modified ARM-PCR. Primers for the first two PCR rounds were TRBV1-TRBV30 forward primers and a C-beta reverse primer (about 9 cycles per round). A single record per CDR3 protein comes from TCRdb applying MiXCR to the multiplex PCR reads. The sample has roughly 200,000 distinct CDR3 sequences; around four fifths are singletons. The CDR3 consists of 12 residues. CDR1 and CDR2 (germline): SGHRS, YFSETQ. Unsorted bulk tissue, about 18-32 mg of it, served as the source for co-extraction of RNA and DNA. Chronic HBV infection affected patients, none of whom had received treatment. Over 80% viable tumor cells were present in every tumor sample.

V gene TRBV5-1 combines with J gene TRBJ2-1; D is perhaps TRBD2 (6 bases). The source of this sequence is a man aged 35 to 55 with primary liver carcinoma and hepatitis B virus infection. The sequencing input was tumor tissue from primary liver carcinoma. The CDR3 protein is CISSLYSGEQFF. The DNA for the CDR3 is TGCATCAGCAGCTTGTATAGCGGTGAGCAGTTCTTC. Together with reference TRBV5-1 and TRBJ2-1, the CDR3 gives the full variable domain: KAGVTQTPRYLIKTRGQQVTLSCSPISGHRSVSWYQQTPGQGLQFLFEYFSETQRNKGNFPGRFSGRQFSNSRSEMNVSTLELGDSALYLCISSLYSGEQFFGPGTRLTVL.